Listed below are T cell receptor beta chains from one sample, sequenced in a study of blood T cell repertoires in COVID-19. Only in-frame clones appear in the TCRdb table, and some are missing; sequencing was by immunoSEQ multiplex PCR. Among about 200,000 clones listed, approximately 87% were seen once. The material sequenced was peripheral blood. The receptors were gathered from a woman in her 70s with acute or convalescent COVID-19. Both conserved end residues are part of each CDR3. Each record gives: clone size, J gene, D gene, V gene, CDR3 DNA, CDR3 protein. A D gene is named only where the DNA matches it firmly. The size of a clone is reported for some rows only, either as once, few or many, or as a class for expanded clones.

abundance: NA
j_gene: TRBJ2-1
d_gene: NA
v_gene: TRBV9
CDR3nt: TGTGCCAGCAGCGTAGGAGTTCCTAACCATGAGCAGTTCTTC
CDR3aa: CASSVGVPNHEQFF

abundance: NA
j_gene: TRBJ2-3
d_gene: NA
v_gene: TRBV4-1
CDR3nt: TGCGCCAGCAGCCTAAAAGATACGCAGTATTTT
CDR3aa: CASSLKDTQYF

abundance: NA
j_gene: TRBJ1-2
d_gene: NA
v_gene: TRBV28
CDR3nt: TGTGCCAGCTCAGCGACCGCGCCATATGGCTACACCTTC
CDR3aa: CASSATAPYGYTF

abundance: NA
j_gene: TRBJ2-3
d_gene: NA
v_gene: TRBV27
CDR3nt: TGTGCCAGCAGTTTATACGAGAGCACAGATACGCAGTATTTT
CDR3aa: CASSLYESTDTQYF

abundance: NA
j_gene: TRBJ2-7
d_gene: NA
v_gene: TRBV6-5
CDR3nt: TGTGCCAGCAGCAAGATGATCGGAGCCTACGAGCAGTACTTC
CDR3aa: CASSKMIGAYEQYF

abundance: few
j_gene: TRBJ1-1
d_gene: TRBD1
v_gene: TRBV11-3
CDR3nt: TGTGCCTCCAAAAAAACCAGGGGACAGGGGGCCACTGAAGCTTTCTTT
CDR3aa: CASKKTRGQGATEAFF

abundance: NA
j_gene: TRBJ1-4
d_gene: TRBD1
v_gene: TRBV7-9
CDR3nt: TGTGCCAGCAGTTGGACAGGGGGAAGACAAGAAAAACTGTTTTTT
CDR3aa: CASSWTGGRQEKLFF

abundance: few
j_gene: TRBJ2-6
d_gene: NA
v_gene: TRBV7-2
CDR3nt: TGTGCCAGCAGCTTATCGGCAGGCGCTGGGGCCAACGTCCTGACTTTC
CDR3aa: CASSLSAGAGANVLTF

abundance: NA
j_gene: TRBJ1-1
d_gene: NA
v_gene: TRBV12-3/TRBV12-4
CDR3nt: TGTGCCAGCACATCCCAGGGGCGATATGAAGCTTTCTTT
CDR3aa: CASTSQGRYEAFF

abundance: few
j_gene: TRBJ2-6
d_gene: NA
v_gene: TRBV5-8
CDR3nt: TGTGCCAGCAGCTTGGCCAGCGGTACCGGGGCCAACGTCCTGACTTTC
CDR3aa: CASSLASGTGANVLTF

abundance: NA
j_gene: TRBJ1-1
d_gene: NA
v_gene: TRBV6-5
CDR3nt: TGTGCCAGTACCATCAGGGGTATGAGCACTGAAGCTTTCTTT
CDR3aa: CASTIRGMSTEAFF

abundance: NA
j_gene: TRBJ2-1
d_gene: NA
v_gene: TRBV6-4
CDR3nt: TGTGCCAGCAGTGCTCAAGGACTACAATACAATGAGCAGTTCTTC
CDR3aa: CASSAQGLQYNEQFF

abundance: NA
j_gene: TRBJ2-7
d_gene: NA
v_gene: TRBV20-1
CDR3nt: TGCAGTGCTAGAGAAAGCCACGAGCAGTACTTC
CDR3aa: CSARESHEQYF

abundance: NA
j_gene: TRBJ2-1
d_gene: TRBD2
v_gene: TRBV11-3
CDR3nt: TGTGCCAGCAGCCAGGGACTAGCGGGAGGGCTTGGCAATGAGCAGTTCTTC
CDR3aa: CASSQGLAGGLGNEQFF

abundance: NA
j_gene: TRBJ1-2
d_gene: NA
v_gene: TRBV19
CDR3nt: TGTGCCAGTACCACGTCAGGGATATATGGCTACACCTTC
CDR3aa: CASTTSGIYGYTF

abundance: NA
j_gene: TRBJ2-2
d_gene: NA
v_gene: TRBV5-6
CDR3nt: TGTGCCAGCAGCAAAGGGGGTTCGGGCACCGGGGAGCTGTTTTTT
CDR3aa: CASSKGGSGTGELFF

abundance: NA
j_gene: TRBJ1-3
d_gene: NA
v_gene: TRBV5-1
CDR3nt: TGCGCCAGCAGCTTGGGTATCGCTGGAAACACCATATATTTT
CDR3aa: CASSLGIAGNTIYF

abundance: NA
j_gene: TRBJ1-1
d_gene: TRBD1
v_gene: TRBV5-1
CDR3nt: TGCGCCAGCAACCCAGGGACAGACACTGAAGCTTTCTTT
CDR3aa: CASNPGTDTEAFF

abundance: NA
j_gene: TRBJ2-2
d_gene: NA
v_gene: TRBV21-1
CDR3nt: TGTGCCAGCAGCGACATGGAACAGGGGGACCCCGGGGAGCTGTTTTTT
CDR3aa: CASSDMEQGDPGELFF

abundance: NA
j_gene: TRBJ2-6
d_gene: NA
v_gene: TRBV19
CDR3nt: TGTGCCAGTAGTATTCTCTCTGGGGCCAACGTCCTGACTTTC
CDR3aa: CASSILSGANVLTF

abundance: NA
j_gene: TRBJ2-2
d_gene: TRBD2
v_gene: TRBV5-1
CDR3nt: TGCGCCAGCAGCTCGAAGACTAGCGGGAGTTCGGACACCGGGGAGCTGTTTTTT
CDR3aa: CASSSKTSGSSDTGELFF

abundance: once
j_gene: TRBJ2-5
d_gene: TRBD1
v_gene: TRBV7-2
CDR3nt: TGTGCCAGCAGCCAAGGGACAGGGCGAGGAGAGACCCAGTACTTC
CDR3aa: CASSQGTGRGETQYF

abundance: NA
j_gene: TRBJ2-3
d_gene: NA
v_gene: TRBV21-1
CDR3nt: TGTGCCAGCAGCTGCACCGGGACACATCGCACAGATACGCAGTATTTT
CDR3aa: CASSCTGTHRTDTQYF

abundance: once
j_gene: TRBJ1-3
d_gene: NA
v_gene: TRBV19
CDR3nt: TGTGCCAGTAGTATTGCTGGGGGCAGCTCTGGAAACACCATATATTTT
CDR3aa: CASSIAGGSSGNTIYF

abundance: NA
j_gene: TRBJ1-1
d_gene: NA
v_gene: TRBV2
CDR3nt: TGTGCCAGCAGTTACCAGGAATACACTGAAGCTTTCTTT
CDR3aa: CASSYQEYTEAFF

abundance: NA
j_gene: TRBJ2-5
d_gene: TRBD2
v_gene: TRBV24-1
CDR3nt: TGTGCCACCAGTGATTCCCGGGCCAGCGGGAGTGTACAGACCCAGTACTTC
CDR3aa: CATSDSRASGSVQTQYF

abundance: NA
j_gene: TRBJ2-1
d_gene: TRBD2
v_gene: TRBV29-1
CDR3nt: TGCAGCGTTGGAGAGGGCGGGGGGCTAGACAATGAGCAGTTCTTC
CDR3aa: CSVGEGGGLDNEQFF

abundance: NA
j_gene: TRBJ2-5
d_gene: NA
v_gene: TRBV7-9
CDR3nt: TGTGCCAGCAGCTTAGGACAGGCAGGAGAGACCCAGTACTTC
CDR3aa: CASSLGQAGETQYF

abundance: NA
j_gene: TRBJ2-6
d_gene: TRBD1
v_gene: TRBV18
CDR3nt: TGTGCCAGCTCACCCGGGACAGCTTCCTTTGGGGCCAACGTCCTGACTTTC
CDR3aa: CASSPGTASFGANVLTF

abundance: NA
j_gene: TRBJ2-2
d_gene: NA
v_gene: TRBV7-2
CDR3nt: TGTGCCAGCAGCTTAGGACTCTTCACCGGGGAGCTGTTTTTT
CDR3aa: CASSLGLFTGELFF

abundance: few
j_gene: TRBJ1-2
d_gene: NA
v_gene: TRBV6-1
CDR3nt: TGTGCCAGCAGTGAAACAGGCCAATATTTTAGTGGCTACACCTTC
CDR3aa: CASSETGQYFSGYTF

abundance: NA
j_gene: TRBJ2-2
d_gene: TRBD2
v_gene: TRBV19
CDR3nt: TGTGCCAGTAGTACGAAAGCGGGACCCGGGGAGCTGTTTTTT
CDR3aa: CASSTKAGPGELFF

abundance: NA
j_gene: TRBJ2-7
d_gene: TRBD1
v_gene: TRBV29-1
CDR3nt: TGCAGCGTACCGGGACAGGGATACGAGCAGTACTTC
CDR3aa: CSVPGQGYEQYF

abundance: few
j_gene: TRBJ1-1
d_gene: NA
v_gene: TRBV28
CDR3nt: TGTGCCAGCAGCGCTAGAGAGAACACTGAAGCTTTCTTT
CDR3aa: CASSARENTEAFF

abundance: NA
j_gene: TRBJ2-1
d_gene: NA
v_gene: TRBV5-5
CDR3nt: TGTGCCAGCAGCAGGGAGGGGGAGGTCTACAATGAGCAGTTCTTC
CDR3aa: CASSREGEVYNEQFF

abundance: NA
j_gene: TRBJ2-7
d_gene: TRBD1
v_gene: TRBV2
CDR3nt: TGTGCCAGCGTCGCTCGGGACAGGCTCACCTACGAGCAGTACTTC
CDR3aa: CASVARDRLTYEQYF

abundance: NA
j_gene: TRBJ1-2
d_gene: NA
v_gene: TRBV7-8
CDR3nt: TGTGCCAGCAGCTACAGCGTTTGGGGCGGGACCTCCTATGGCTACACCTTC
CDR3aa: CASSYSVWGGTSYGYTF

abundance: NA
j_gene: TRBJ2-3
d_gene: NA
v_gene: TRBV9
CDR3nt: TGTGCCAGCAGCTACAGAGAAGATACGCAGTATTTT
CDR3aa: CASSYREDTQYF

abundance: NA
j_gene: TRBJ1-2
d_gene: TRBD1
v_gene: TRBV29-1
CDR3nt: TGCAGCGTTGTTAGACAGGGTGGGAACTATGGCTACACCTTC
CDR3aa: CSVVRQGGNYGYTF

abundance: NA
j_gene: TRBJ1-2
d_gene: NA
v_gene: TRBV7-6
CDR3nt: TGTGCCAGCAGCTCAACTACTGTTGGCTATGGCTACACCTTC
CDR3aa: CASSSTTVGYGYTF

abundance: NA
j_gene: TRBJ1-1
d_gene: TRBD1
v_gene: TRBV7-9
CDR3nt: TGTGCCAGCAGCTTACAGGGGGCGAACACTGAAGCTTTCTTT
CDR3aa: CASSLQGANTEAFF

abundance: NA
j_gene: TRBJ1-5
d_gene: NA
v_gene: TRBV5-6
CDR3nt: TGTGCCAGCAGCTTGGCAAGAGGGTACCAGCCCCAGCATTTT
CDR3aa: CASSLARGYQPQHF

abundance: once
j_gene: TRBJ1-1
d_gene: NA
v_gene: TRBV5-4
CDR3nt: TGTGCCAGCACACTTCGGGGGGGCACTGAAGCTTTCTTT
CDR3aa: CASTLRGGTEAFF

abundance: once
j_gene: TRBJ1-5
d_gene: NA
v_gene: TRBV19
CDR3nt: TGTGCCAGTGCCCAGAGGGGCAATCAGCCCCAGCATTTT
CDR3aa: CASAQRGNQPQHF

abundance: NA
j_gene: TRBJ1-1
d_gene: NA
v_gene: TRBV7-9
CDR3nt: TGTGCCAGCAGCTCCCTCGCGGGGATGGGGACTGAAGCTTTCTTT
CDR3aa: CASSSLAGMGTEAFF

abundance: NA
j_gene: TRBJ2-1
d_gene: NA
v_gene: TRBV19
CDR3nt: TGTGCCAGTAGTATAGGGGGCAGTAACAATGAGCAGTTCTTC
CDR3aa: CASSIGGSNNEQFF

abundance: NA
j_gene: TRBJ2-1
d_gene: NA
v_gene: TRBV6-4
CDR3nt: TGTGCCAGCAGTGAAACTGGAGGGTCCTACAATGAGCAGTTCTTC
CDR3aa: CASSETGGSYNEQFF

abundance: few
j_gene: TRBJ2-7
d_gene: TRBD1
v_gene: TRBV12-5
CDR3nt: TGTGCTAGTGGCACGGGACAGGCCCCCTACGAGCAGTACTTC
CDR3aa: CASGTGQAPYEQYF

abundance: NA
j_gene: TRBJ2-6
d_gene: TRBD1
v_gene: TRBV9
CDR3nt: TGTGCCAGCAGCACACAGGGGGGAGGGGCCAACGTCCTGACTTTC
CDR3aa: CASSTQGGGANVLTF

abundance: NA
j_gene: TRBJ2-3
d_gene: NA
v_gene: TRBV7-3
CDR3nt: TGTGCCAGCAGCTCCGGTTCTGTCACAGATACGCAGTATTTT
CDR3aa: CASSSGSVTDTQYF